The next 8 T cell receptor beta chains were all read from a single sample in a study of T cells in Graves' hyperthyroidism and ophthalmopathy (dated by TCRdb to about 2019). Libraries were built with multiplex PCR. Sequenced using an Illumina HiSeq 2000. Amplification of TCR beta CDR3 regions was carried out from RNA transcripts. A first-round RT-PCR of the TCR CDR3 used the HTBI primer set with the Qiagen OneStep RT-PCR kit. TCRdb reanalyzed the raw reads on its own, using fastp at Q25 for trimming and MiXCR for clone calling, and kept in-frame beta chains. All rows with the same CDR3 protein become a single entry with the most common DNA and genes. The sample records about 100,000 distinct CDR3 sequences, more than 15% of which are singletons. The top ten constitute about 40% of the sample. Sequenced sample: blood. These receptors all stem from a woman between 50 and 59 years old with Graves' hyperthyroidism.

This clonotype was detected many times. The V and J genes are TRBV10-3 and TRBJ2-3, with TRBD2 as a possible D gene (5 bases). From germline, CDR1 is ENHRY and CDR2 SYGVKD. CDR3 length: 17 residues. V was cut by 3 bases and J by 2 bases, with 18 bases left in between. The CDR3 DNA sequence: TGTGCCATCAGTGATTTTCCGGGAACAACACCCACAGATACGCAGTATTTT. Protein: CAISDFPGTTPTDTQYF.

This clonotype showed up just once. In nucleotides, the CDR3 is TGTGCCAGCACCCGCCGGGGGGTGGACATTCAGTACTTC. Protein: CASTRRGVDIQYF. J is TRBJ2-4 and V is TRBV5-8, with 7 bases identical to TRBD2. This CDR3 comprises 13 residues. Germline loops: CDR1 SGHTS, CDR2 YDEGEE. J lost 8 bases, V lost 6 bases, and 8 bases had no gene match. Full variable domain (rest looked up from reference TRBV5-8 and TRBJ2-4): EAGVTQSPTHLIKTRGQQATLRCSPISGHTSVYWYQQALGLGLQFLLWYDEGEERNRGNFPPRFSGRQFPNYSSELNVNALELEDSALYLCASTRRGVDIQYFGAGTRLSVL.

Only one count was recorded for this clonotype. This sequence joins TRBV28 and TRBJ2-1; no reliable D call. With 5 bases removed from V and 4 bases from J, the gap between germline ends came to 9 bases. The CDR3 covers 13 residues. CDR1 and CDR2 from the germline V gene are MDHEN and SYDVKM. CDR3 sequence (DNA): TGTGCCAGCAGTCCCACAAATTACAATGAGCAGTTCTTC. It is translated as CASSPTNYNEQFF.

This clonotype was seen ten or more times. The chain couples TRBV2 to TRBJ2-3, with TRBD2 matching over 9 bases. The CDR3 runs to 15 residues. The ends lost 7 bases at V and 0 bases at J; junction bases unmatched: 5. Germline V gene sequence: CDR1 SNHLY, CDR2 FYNNEI. The CDR3 reads CASIGLAWSTDTQYF. The CDR3 nucleotides read TGTGCCAGCATCGGACTAGCGTGGAGCACAGATACGCAGTATTTT.

This clonotype has at least ten counts. The V gene is TRBV6-1, the J gene TRBJ2-2, with 7 bases matching TRBD1. Germline assignment: CDR1 MNHNS and CDR2 SASEGT. The CDR3 is 14 amino acids. V gave up 5 bases and J gave up 7 bases; unmatched junction bases: 7. CDR3 coding DNA: TGTGCCAGCAGTTTAAACAGGGGAAGCGGGGAGCTGTTTTTT. Translation gives CASSLNRGSGELFF.

CDR3 nucleotides: TGTGCCAGCAGCGCCGGGACAGGGGATGCCTATGGCTACACCTTC. Translated: CASSAGTGDAYGYTF. V and J are TRBV28 and TRBJ1-2; 10 nucleotides agree with TRBD1. The CDR3 consists of 15 residues. The germline gives CDR1 MDHEN, CDR2 SYDVKM. V lost 6 bases and J lost 4; bases outside the gene matches: 8.

This clonotype was observed many times. CDR3 nucleotide sequence: TGTGCCAGCGGCCACCCGGGACTAGCGGGAGGAGGAGAGACCCAGTACTTC. Its translation: CASGHPGLAGGGETQYF. J is TRBJ2-5 and V is TRBV28; 15 bases align to TRBD2. CDR1 and CDR2 from the germline V gene are MDHEN and SYDVKM. Trimming removed 8 bases from V and 4 bases from J; junction bases left unmatched: 11. The CDR3 totals 17 residues.

This clonotype has ten or more counts. V and J are TRBV7-9 and TRBJ2-7; D not resolved. The V gene's germline CDR1 is SEHNR and CDR2 FQNEAQ (reference sequence). Trimming pared 1 base from V and 5 bases from J, leaving 3 bases between. This CDR3 has 11 residues. The CDR3 coding sequence is TGTGCCAGCAGCTTAGATCACGAGCAGTACTTC. This encodes CASSLDHEQYF. Supplemented by reference TRBV7-9 and TRBJ2-7, the full variable domain reads DTGVSQNPRHKITKRGQNVTFRCDPISEHNRLYWYRQTLGQGPEFLTYFQNEAQLEKSRLLSDRFSAERPKGSFSTLEIQRTEQGDSAMYLCASSLDHEQYFGPGTRLTVT.